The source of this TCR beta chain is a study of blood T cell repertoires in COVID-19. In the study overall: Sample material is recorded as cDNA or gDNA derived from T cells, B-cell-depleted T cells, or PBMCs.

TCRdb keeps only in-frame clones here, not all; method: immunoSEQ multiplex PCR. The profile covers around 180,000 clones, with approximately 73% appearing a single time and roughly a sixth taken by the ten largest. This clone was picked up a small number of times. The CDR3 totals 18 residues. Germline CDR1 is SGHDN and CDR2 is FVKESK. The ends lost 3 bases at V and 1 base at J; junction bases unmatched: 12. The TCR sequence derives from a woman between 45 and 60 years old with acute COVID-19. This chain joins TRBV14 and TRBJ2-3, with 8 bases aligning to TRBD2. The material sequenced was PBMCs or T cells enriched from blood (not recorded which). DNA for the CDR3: TGTGCCAGCAGCCACCGAACTATGGCGACTAGCGGCACAGATACGCAGTATTTT. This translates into CASSHRTMATSGTDTQYF.